The 28 T cell receptor beta chains given below trace back to one sample, sequenced in a study of CD8 T cells in Susac syndrome. RNA in amounts of roughly 0.5 to 1 ug was reverse transcribed with random hexamers. TCRdb recomputed calls from the immunoSEQ multiplex PCR reads with MiXCR, one row per CDR3 protein. The data hold about 210,000 distinct CDR3 sequences, with about 95% observed a single time. The sequenced sample consisted of CD4+ T cells from PBMCs. These receptors all stem from a human donor with Susac syndrome.

The chain is built from TRBV7-2 and TRBJ1-6; no clear D. The CDR3 is 14 amino acids. Trimming took 5 bases from V and 4 from J, leaving 9 bases between them. Germline-derived CDR1 and CDR2 are SGHTA and FQGNSA. The CDR3 reads CASSAASYNSPLHF. Written as DNA, the CDR3 is TGTGCCAGCAGCGCAGCCTCTTATAATTCACCCCTCCACTTT.

J is TRBJ2-7 and V is TRBV29-1; no clear D. The CDR3 extends over 13 amino acids. Germline V gives CDR1 SQVTM, CDR2 ANQGSEA. Trimming removed 4 bases at V and 3 bases at J, with 13 bases between. The CDR3 coding sequence is TGCAGCGTTGCTAAAGCAGCCTACTACGAGCAGTACTTC. Translated, it gives CSVAKAAYYEQYF.

The CDR3: CSAQGNRNQPQHF. The DNA for the CDR3 is TGCAGTGCTCAGGGGAACAGGAATCAGCCCCAGCATTTT. The V and J genes are TRBV20-1 and TRBJ1-5; D might be TRBD1 (6 bases). CDR1 and CDR2 from the germline V gene are DFQATT and SNEGSKA (reference sequence). Trimming removed 5 bases at V and 4 bases at J, with 12 bases between. The CDR3 consists of 13 residues.

The rearrangement uses TRBV30 and TRBJ1-1; D unresolved. Trimming shortened V by 1 base and J by 5 bases, and 5 bases separated the two germline ends. In germline, CDR1 is GTSNPN, CDR2 SVGIG (reference sequence). The CDR3 has 11 amino acids. For the CDR3, the DNA is TGTGCCTGGAGTGAACAGACTGAAGCTTTCTTT. Protein product: CAWSEQTEAFF.

The chain combines TRBV20-1 with TRBJ2-7, with TRBD1 identical over 9 bases. The germline V gene encodes CDR1 DFQATT and CDR2 SNEGSKA (reference sequence). CDR3 length equals 14 residues. V shed 5 bases and J 4 bases; nucleotides not matched to a gene: 9. As DNA, the CDR3 is TGCAGTGCTCAACTGCCGGGACAGGGATACGAGCAGTACTTC. Residues: CSAQLPGQGYEQYF.

The V and J genes are TRBV3-1 and TRBJ1-2, with 12 bases identical to TRBD1. CDR3 length: 15 residues. V was clipped by 4 bases and J by 3 bases; unmatched bases: 3. In germline, CDR1 is LGHDT, CDR2 YNNKEL (reference sequence). The chain's CDR3 is CASSLGTGGDYGYTF. The CDR3 DNA reads as TGTGCCAGCAGCCTGGGGACAGGGGGCGACTATGGCTACACCTTC.

The V gene is TRBV12-3 or TRBV12-4, the J gene TRBJ2-5; the match to TRBD2 covers 11 bases. This CDR3 contains 17 residues. The V segment lost 4 bases and the J segment 1 base; nucleotides outside the gene matches: 8. The CDR3 bases are TGTGCCAGCAGTTCGAACACCGGGACTAGCGGCCAAGAGACCCAGTACTTC. Translated, it gives CASSSNTGTSGQETQYF.

The rearrangement joins TRBV3-1 to TRBJ1-1, with D possibly being TRBD1 (6 bases). Deletions cut 4 bases from V and 4 bases from J, with 16 bases between. Germline V gene sequence: CDR1 LGHDT, CDR2 YNNKEL (reference sequence). The CDR3 extends over 15 amino acids. CDR3 residues: CASSPDWGGRTEAFF. The CDR3 nucleotides are TGTGCCAGCAGCCCGGACTGGGGGGGCCGCACTGAAGCTTTCTTT.

This chain connects TRBV18 to TRBJ2-5; D gene unclear. CDR3 length equals 13 residues. From germline, CDR1 is KGHSH and CDR2 LQKENI. Trimming removed 0 bases at V and 1 base at J, with 3 bases between. The CDR3 loop reads CASSPPAQETQYF. CDR3 in DNA: TGTGCCAGCTCACCACCGGCCCAAGAGACCCAGTACTTC.

The chain employs TRBV3-1 and TRBJ1-2; the D gene is possibly TRBD1 (5 bases). In germline, CDR1 is LGHDT, CDR2 YNNKEL (reference sequence). The CDR3 contains 15 residues. The V and J ends lost 1 base and 8 bases respectively, with 17 bases between them. This CDR3 reads CASSQGRVAGRGYTF. CDR3 in DNA: TGTGCCAGCAGCCAAGGAAGGGTGGCGGGACGAGGCTACACCTTC.

This clonotype occurred once. The chain recombines TRBV20-1 with TRBJ1-5; tentatively, D is TRBD1 (6 bases). Trimming pared 6 bases from V and 1 base from J, leaving 19 bases between. Germline CDR1 DFQATT, CDR2 SNEGSKA (reference sequence). The CDR3 totals 16 residues. This chain's CDR3 is CSAASRGASSNQPQHF. Here the CDR3 DNA reads TGCAGTGCCGCCTCTCGGGGGGCAAGCAGCAATCAGCCCCAGCATTTT.

V and J are TRBV9 and TRBJ2-3; 12 bases agree with TRBD2. V was clipped by 1 base and J by 3 bases; unmatched bases: 0. This CDR3 region has 15 residues. Germline CDR1 and CDR2: SGDLS and YYNGEE. The CDR3 DNA sequence: TGTGCCAGCAGCGTACTAGCGGGGGGGACAGATACGCAGTATTTT. Translation: CASSVLAGGTDTQYF.

This clonotype was observed a single time. V and J are TRBV7-2 and TRBJ1-6, with D tentatively TRBD1 (5 bases). Per the germline V gene, CDR1 is SGHTA and CDR2 is FQGNSA. Trimming took 2 bases from V and 9 from J, leaving 17 bases between them. The length of the CDR3 is 16 residues. CDR3 in amino acids: CASSLSGRAGSSPLHF. The CDR3 DNA sequence: TGTGCCAGCAGCTTATCGGGACGAGCTGGGAGTTCACCCCTCCACTTT.

This clonotype was picked up one time. CDR3 residues: CAISEAGTNNQPQHF. Here the CDR3 DNA reads TGTGCCATCAGTGAGGCCGGGACCAACAATCAGCCCCAGCATTTT. The chain links TRBV10-3 to TRBJ1-5; a weak D match, TRBD1 (5 bases). The germline CDR1 and CDR2 sequences are ENHRY and SYGVKD. V lost 2 bases, J lost 3 bases, and 11 bases lay in between. The CDR3 is 15 residues long.

This clonotype was seen once. V and J are TRBV9 and TRBJ1-6; unclear D gene. This CDR3 comprises 14 residues. V lost 4 bases, J lost 10 bases, and 15 bases lay in between. Per the germline V gene, CDR1 is SGDLS and CDR2 is YYNGEE. The CDR3: CASSPTNPSSPLHF. In DNA, the CDR3 is TGTGCCAGCAGCCCCACTAATCCCTCGTCACCCCTCCACTTT.

V is TRBV5-1 and J is TRBJ2-7, with 7 bases identical to TRBD2. Germline trimming cut 0 bases from V and 4 bases from J; bases unmatched to any gene: 4. The germline V gene has CDR1 SGHRS and CDR2 YFSETQ. There are 14 residues in the CDR3. For the CDR3, the DNA is TGCGCCAGCAGCTTGGATGGGGGAGGGTACGAGCAGTACTTC. Encoded protein: CASSLDGGGYEQYF.

The chain uses TRBV29-1 and TRBJ2-1; no definite D call. V dropped 3 bases and J dropped 11 bases, with 11 bases sitting between them. The CDR3 has 11 residues. Looked up from germline, CDR1 is SQVTM and CDR2 is ANQGSEA. CDR3 coding DNA: TGCAGCGTTGAGGGCCTGAATAAGCAGTTCTTC. This codes for CSVEGLNKQFF.

V is TRBV24-1 and J is TRBJ1-2; TRBD1 agrees at 8 bases. Germline V CDR1 and CDR2: KGHDR, SFDVKD. V dropped 4 bases and J dropped 8; count of bases not matched to a gene: 11. CDR3 length: 15 residues. CDR3 in amino acids: CATSDDRTGRLGYTF. CDR3 bases: TGTGCCACCAGTGACGACAGGACAGGGAGACTCGGCTACACCTTC.

This chain's CDR3 is CASSLASSGPGTQYF. CDR3 nucleotides: TGCGCCAGCAGCTTGGCGTCTAGCGGGCCGGGGACCCAGTACTTC. This chain links TRBV5-1 with TRBJ2-5; 8 nucleotides agree with TRBD2. Germline V gene lookup returns CDR1 SGHRS and CDR2 YFSETQ. The CDR3 has 15 amino acids. After removal of 0 bases from V and 7 bases from J, the junction contained 8 bases not matched to a gene.

This clonotype has more than one count but fewer than ten. The J gene is TRBJ1-5, the V gene TRBV18; TRBD1 might be the D (6 bases). V lost 6 bases, J lost 4 bases, and 13 bases lay in between. The CDR3 is 14 residues long. Germline V gives CDR1 KGHSH, CDR2 LQKENI. CDR3 bases: TGTGCCAGCTCCACGGGAGGGGGGAATCAGCCCCAGCATTTT. Protein sequence: CASSTGGGNQPQHF.

This chain connects TRBV28 to TRBJ2-5; D perhaps matches TRBD2 (6 bases). The CDR3 runs to 13 residues. Per germline, CDR1 MDHEN and CDR2 SYDVKM. Trimming pared 6 bases from V and 5 bases from J, leaving 13 bases between. The CDR3 nucleotides are TGTGCCAGCAGGCGGGACGGAAGGGAGACCCAGTACTTC. It yields the protein CASRRDGRETQYF.

CDR3 DNA sequence: TGCAGTGCCCCACTCACCTTAGCGGGGGAACGTCGATACGAGCAGTACTTC. Encoded protein: CSAPLTLAGERRYEQYF. The rearrangement joins TRBV20-1 to TRBJ2-7; TRBD2 agrees at 9 bases. Trimming removed 6 bases from V and 4 bases from J; junction bases left unmatched: 19. Per the germline V gene, CDR1 is DFQATT and CDR2 is SNEGSKA (reference sequence). The CDR3 is 17 residues long.

V gene TRBV12-3 or TRBV12-4 combines with J gene TRBJ2-7; 10 nucleotides line up with TRBD2. The CDR3 is 14 amino acids. V dropped 8 bases and J dropped 2; count of bases not matched to a gene: 6. CDR3 sequence: CASSALAGPYEQYF. The CDR3 nucleotides read TGTGCCAGCTCTGCACTAGCGGGGCCCTACGAGCAGTACTTC.

The V call is TRBV5-4, the J call TRBJ2-5, with no clear D. The V end was cut by 4 bases, the J end by 4 bases, with 11 bases between. The CDR3 spans 13 residues. Germline loops: CDR1 SGHNT, CDR2 YYREEE (reference sequence). CDR3 bases: TGTGCCAGCAGCCCGTGGATCTCAGAGACCCAGTACTTC. It yields the protein CASSPWISETQYF.

The V and J genes are TRBV3-1 and TRBJ1-2, with 8 bases that match TRBD1. The germline V gene encodes CDR1 LGHDT and CDR2 YNNKEL (reference sequence). The CDR3 sequence is 12 residues long. The trim removed 8 bases at V and 6 bases at J, leaving 5 bases unmatched. CDR3 DNA: TGTGCCAGCGCAGGGGGCAGTCATGGCTACACCTTC. It encodes CASAGGSHGYTF.

The chain is built from TRBV4-1 and TRBJ1-2; 7 positions agree with TRBD1. The V gene's germline CDR1 is MGHRA and CDR2 YSYEKL. CDR3 length: 16 amino acids. V lost 7 bases, J lost 4 bases, and 15 bases stayed unmatched. Here the CDR3 reads CASTLGTAPASYGYTF. The CDR3 coding sequence is TGCGCCAGCACTCTAGGGACAGCTCCAGCGTCCTATGGCTACACCTTC.

The rearrangement joins TRBV6-2 or TRBV6-3 to TRBJ2-1; weak D call: TRBD1 (5 bases). Germline CDR1 is MNHEY and CDR2 is SVGEGT. The CDR3 extends over 15 amino acids. The V gene lost 5 bases and the J gene lost 1 base, with 12 bases spanning the gap. CDR3 sequence (DNA): TGTGCCAGCAGTCAACCTCCAGGGTCCTACAATGAGCAGTTCTTC. This sequence encodes CASSQPPGSYNEQFF.

The chain employs TRBV12-3 or TRBV12-4 and TRBJ2-1; 10 nucleotides line up with TRBD1. The CDR3 has 15 amino acids. V gave up 8 bases and J gave up 1 base; unmatched junction bases: 5. The DNA of the CDR3 is TGTGCCAGCTCCCGGACAGGGGGTTCCTACAATGAGCAGTTCTTC. It encodes CASSRTGGSYNEQFF.